This record looks at one TCR beta chain sequence and its context. The sample comes from a study of memory CD8 T cells in hepatitis C reinfection. TCRdb's copy holds only in-frame clones and misses some; the assay was immunoSEQ multiplex PCR. The sample lists tens of thousands of clones; roughly 90% were seen once. V dropped 9 bases and J dropped 7; count of bases not matched to a gene: 8. The CDR3 length is 14 residues. Germline V lookup: CDR1 LNHNV, CDR2 YYDKDF (reference sequence). Time point meaning: pre-reinfection, 55 to 20 weeks before reinfection detection. TCR sequencing was done directly ex vivo on sorted cells, without expansion in vitro. Total naive CD8 T cells were sorted as viable CD3+ CD8+ CD45RO- cells from a couple of donors.

Sequenced sample: naive CD8+ T cells sorted from blood. This TCR was sampled from a man between 18 and 29 years old with hepatitis C virus infection. The chain combines TRBV15 with TRBJ2-7, with 14 bases lining up with TRBD2. The CDR3 region is CATQGTSGSDEQYF. In DNA, the CDR3 is TGTGCCACGCAGGGGACTAGCGGGAGTGATGAGCAGTACTTC. Together with reference TRBV15 and TRBJ2-7, the CDR3 gives the full variable domain: DAMVIQNPRYQVTQFGKPVTLSCSQTLNHNVMYWYQQKSSQAPKLLFHYYDKDFNNEADTPDNFQSRRPNTSFCFLDIRSPGLGDTAMYLCATQGTSGSDEQYFGPGTRLTVT.